This T cell receptor beta chain was captured in a study of blood T cell repertoires in COVID-19 (dated by TCRdb to 2019 to 2021). In the study overall: Collaborator samples came from the United States, Italy and Spain and covered acute and convalescent phases of COVID-19. The dataset comprised deeply sampled blood TCRbeta repertoires from subjects exposed to, actively infected with, or recovered from COVID-19. The repertoires were released in a freely available public database meant as a resource for research on the immune response to SARS-CoV-2. Where HLA class I and class II types were available, the types were taken from metadata supplied by the sample provider, not from assay-based typing. The samples were drawn from two sources: the first 160 participants of the ongoing ImmuneRACE study, and some 1,300 subjects contributed by 6 global collaborators. The prospective study material was composed of cDNA or gDNA derived from T cells, B-cell-depleted T cells, or PBMCs. Nearly every sample came with metadata listing a de-identified subject ID, COVID-19 status, age in years and sex.

From cysteine to phenylalanine, the CDR3 is 14 amino acids long. The DNA shown is the 42-base CDR3, in frame from base 1. CDR1 is given as SGHRS and CDR2 as YFSETQ, both from the germline V gene. V is trimmed back by 4 bases and J by 4 bases, and the junction contains 7 bases that no gene match accounts for. Concerning this clone: This clone's antigen is unknown. It has no much larger one-base neighbor in the sample; base qualities were not kept.

Collaborating institutions collected whole blood in K2EDTA tubes following their own protocols. For TCRbeta analysis, collaborators shipped samples as frozen whole blood, isolated PBMCs, or DNA extracted from either of those sample types. The immunoSEQ Assay, a bias-controlled multiplex PCR, was used to amplify TCRbeta CDR3 regions from genomic DNA. On the authors' methods: Within the assay, amplification of reference gene primers was used to estimate how many nucleated cells each sample contained. To quantify the absolute abundance of each unique TCRbeta CDR3 rearrangement, sequence reads were collapsed and filtered. For each sample, productive Simpson clonality was calculated as the square root of Simpson's diversity index over productive rearrangements. TCRdb obtained this table from immuneACCESS and retained in-frame rearrangements with V and J assigned. These tables miss some clones; where compared with another copy, unresolved V genes account for less than half of the shortfall, and the remainder is unexplained. The DNA gave D and trimming, while V, J and clone size come from that table. For this sample the table gives around 37,000 clones, of which about 91% were detected only once. The ten largest clonotypes hold less than 6% of the sample.

Study-wide conclusions, independent of this receptor: Clinical and demographic metadata were provided uncurated, with the amount varying by source and participant.

The V and J segments used are TRBV5-1 and TRBJ1-1; 7 central nucleotides agree with TRBD1. Sequencing was done on a sample of peripheral blood. This receptor was identified in a woman aged 80 or older with acute or convalescent COVID-19. The CDR3 region reads CASSAQGLGTEAFF. At the DNA level, the sequence is TGCGCCAGCAGCGCACAGGGGCTCGGCACTGAAGCTTTCTTT.